The subject of this entry is one T cell receptor (beta chain). A few counts support this clone. This receptor's antigen is unknown. No clone much larger than this one lies a single base away; base qualities are absent. V loses 6 bases at its end and J loses 6 bases; junction bases beyond the gene matches: 1. The CDR3 has 13 amino acids, counting the end cysteine and phenylalanine. The entry retains the CDR3 DNA only, 39 bases that are in frame from base 1. According to the germline V gene, CDR1 reads SNHLY and CDR2 reads FYNNEI. TCRbeta CDR3 regions were amplified from genomic DNA by means of the immunoSEQ Assay, a bias-controlled multiplex PCR. The authors processed their data as follows. Within the assay, amplification of reference gene primers was used to estimate how many nucleated cells each sample contained. To quantify the absolute abundance of each unique TCRbeta CDR3 rearrangement, sequence reads were collapsed and filtered. For each sample, productive Simpson clonality was calculated as the square root of Simpson's diversity index across productive rearrangements. Drawn from immuneACCESS, this table holds only the in-frame rearrangements with V and J called that TCRdb kept. Clones are partly lost; checked studies trace under half to an unresolved V gene and leave the rest unexplained. V, J and clone size derive from that table, while D and trimming were established from the DNA sequence. The sample records roughly 380,000 clones, around nine tenths of which are singletons. The leading ten clones occupy over 3.5% of the sample.

The data derive from a study of blood T cell repertoires in COVID-19 (dated by TCRdb to the early 2020s). Regarding the research as a whole: Samples covering the acute and convalescent phases of COVID-19 were provided by collaborators in the United States, Italy and Spain. The material from the prospective study consisted of cDNA or gDNA derived from T cells, B-cell-depleted T cells, or PBMCs. The dataset comprised deeply sampled blood TCRbeta repertoires from subjects exposed to, actively infected with, or recovered from COVID-19. The repertoires were made available in a free public database intended to serve as a resource for research on the immune response to SARS-CoV-2. HLA class I and class II types, where available, came from metadata supplied by the sample provider rather than from assay-based typing. The samples were drawn from two sources: the first 160 participants of the ongoing ImmuneRACE study, and 1,000 to 1,500 subjects contributed by 6 global collaborators. Nearly every sample came with metadata listing a de-identified subject ID, COVID-19 status, age in years and sex. Results and caveats for the whole study, not just this receptor: Clinical and demographic metadata were provided uncurated, with the amount varying by source and participant.

In Seattle, one collaborating source enrolled patients while the infection was active and tracked those patients longitudinally over the course of disease. Each collaborating institution followed its own protocols to collect whole blood in K2EDTA tubes. For TCRbeta analysis, collaborator samples were shipped as frozen whole blood, as isolated PBMCs, or as DNA extracted from either sample type. Sequences were obtained from peripheral blood. The TCR was taken from a woman aged 55-69 years with COVID-19, enrolled during active disease. The rearrangement joined TRBV2 to TRBJ2-7, with 14 bases aligning to TRBD2. The encoded CDR3 is CASRGLAGVEQYF. The sequence in DNA is TGTGCCAGCAGGGGACTAGCGGGGGTCGAGCAGTACTTC.